This entry is about one T cell receptor (beta chain). Its antigen is not known. In the library, individual cDNA molecules carried attached unique molecular identifiers. TCRdb analysed the 5' RACE reads with MiXCR anew, one entry per CDR3 protein. The data hold some 85,000 distinct CDR3 sequences, with about an eighth observed a single time. This sample was included in a study of early T cells in non-severe SARS-CoV-2 infection. For the study at large: Sequencing input comprised bulk RNA from unsorted whole blood; chain pairing was not available. Study findings and constraints: VDJdb matching favored anti-spike CD8 responses, missing private and CD4 specificities.

With V trimmed by 0 bases and J by 6 bases, 1 base remained unmatched. Germline V gives CDR1 LGHDT, CDR2 YNNKEL (reference sequence). The CDR3 is 15 amino acids. Sequencing was carried out using whole blood. The rearrangement uses TRBV3-1 and TRBJ1-6; 8 nucleotides agree with TRBD1. The receptor's source is an adult who was a healthcare worker with PCR-confirmed SARS-CoV-2 infection or an uninfected control (not recorded which). The CDR3 reads CASSQETGGNSPLHF. The CDR3 nucleotides are TGTGCCAGCAGCCAAGAAACAGGGGGTAATTCACCCCTCCACTTT.